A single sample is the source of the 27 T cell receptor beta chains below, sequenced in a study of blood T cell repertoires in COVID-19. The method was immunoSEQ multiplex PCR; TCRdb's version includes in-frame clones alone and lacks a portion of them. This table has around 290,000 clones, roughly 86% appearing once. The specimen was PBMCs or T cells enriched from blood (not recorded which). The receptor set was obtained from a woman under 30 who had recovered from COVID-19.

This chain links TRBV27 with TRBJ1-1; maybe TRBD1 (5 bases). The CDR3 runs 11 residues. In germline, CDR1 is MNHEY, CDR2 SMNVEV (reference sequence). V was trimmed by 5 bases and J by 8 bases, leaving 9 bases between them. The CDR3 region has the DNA TGTGCCAGCAGTCGGGGGGTGGAAGCTTTCTTT. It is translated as CASSRGVEAFF.

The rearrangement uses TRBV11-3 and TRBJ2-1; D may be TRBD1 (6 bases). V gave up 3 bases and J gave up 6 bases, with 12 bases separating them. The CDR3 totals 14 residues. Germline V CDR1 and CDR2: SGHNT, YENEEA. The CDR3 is CASSFEGHLNEQFF. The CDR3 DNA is TGTGCCAGCAGCTTCGAGGGACACCTCAATGAGCAGTTCTTC.

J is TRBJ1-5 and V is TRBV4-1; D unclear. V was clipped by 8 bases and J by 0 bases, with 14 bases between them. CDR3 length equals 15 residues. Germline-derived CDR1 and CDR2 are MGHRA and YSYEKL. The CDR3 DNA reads TGCGCCAGCGCACCCCAGGATTATAGCAATCAGCCCCAGCATTTT. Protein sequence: CASAPQDYSNQPQHF.

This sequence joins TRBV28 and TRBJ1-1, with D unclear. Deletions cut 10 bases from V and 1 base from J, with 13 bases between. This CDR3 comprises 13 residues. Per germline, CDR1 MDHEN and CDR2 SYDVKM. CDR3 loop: CATIETENTEAFF. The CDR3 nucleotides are TGTGCCACCATAGAAACAGAGAACACTGAAGCTTTCTTT.

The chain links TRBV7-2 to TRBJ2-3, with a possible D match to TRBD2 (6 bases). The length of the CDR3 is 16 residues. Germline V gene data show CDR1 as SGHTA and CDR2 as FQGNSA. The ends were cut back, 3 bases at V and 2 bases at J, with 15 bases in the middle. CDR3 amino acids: CASSFGRERVTDTQYF. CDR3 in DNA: TGTGCCAGCAGCTTCGGCCGGGAGCGGGTCACAGATACGCAGTATTTT. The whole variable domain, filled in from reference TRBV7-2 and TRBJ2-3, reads GAGVSQSPSNKVTEKGKDVELRCDPISGHTALYWYRQSLGQGLEFLIYFQGNSAPDKSGLPSDRFSAERTGGSVSTLTIQRTQQEDSAVYLCASSFGRERVTDTQYFGPGTRLTVL.

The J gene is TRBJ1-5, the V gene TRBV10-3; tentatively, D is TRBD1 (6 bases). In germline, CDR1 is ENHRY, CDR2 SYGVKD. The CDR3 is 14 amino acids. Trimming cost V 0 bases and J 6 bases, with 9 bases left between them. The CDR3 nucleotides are TGTGCCATCAGTGAGTCAGGGGGTAGTCAGCCCCAGCATTTT. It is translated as CAISESGGSQPQHF.

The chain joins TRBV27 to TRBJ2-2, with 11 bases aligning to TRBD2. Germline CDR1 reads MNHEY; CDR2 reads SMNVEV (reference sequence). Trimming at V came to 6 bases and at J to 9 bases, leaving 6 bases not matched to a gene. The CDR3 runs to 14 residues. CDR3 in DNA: TGTGCCAGCAGCACCCTAGCGGGAGGTTGGGAGCTGTTTTTT. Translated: CASSTLAGGWELFF.

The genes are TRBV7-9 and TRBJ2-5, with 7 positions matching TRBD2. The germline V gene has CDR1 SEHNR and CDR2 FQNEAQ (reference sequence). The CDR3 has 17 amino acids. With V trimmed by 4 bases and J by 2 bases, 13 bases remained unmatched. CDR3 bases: TGTGCCAGCAGCTCTAGCCTAACTAGCGACATACAAGAGACCCAGTACTTC. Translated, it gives CASSSSLTSDIQETQYF.

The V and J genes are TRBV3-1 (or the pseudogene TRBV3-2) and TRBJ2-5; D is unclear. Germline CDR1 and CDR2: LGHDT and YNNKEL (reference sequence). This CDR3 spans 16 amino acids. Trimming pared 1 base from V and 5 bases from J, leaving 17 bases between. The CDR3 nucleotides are TGTGCCAGCAGCCAAGGCGGAGCGAGACGGTTGGAGACCCAGTACTTC. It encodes CASSQGGARRLETQYF.

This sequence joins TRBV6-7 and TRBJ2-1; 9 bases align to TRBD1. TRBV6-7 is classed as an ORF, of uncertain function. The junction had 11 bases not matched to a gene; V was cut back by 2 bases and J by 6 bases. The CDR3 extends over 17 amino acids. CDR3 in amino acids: CASSYAVRDRVFNEQFF. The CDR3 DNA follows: TGTGCCAGCAGTTACGCTGTTCGGGACAGGGTCTTCAATGAGCAGTTCTTC.

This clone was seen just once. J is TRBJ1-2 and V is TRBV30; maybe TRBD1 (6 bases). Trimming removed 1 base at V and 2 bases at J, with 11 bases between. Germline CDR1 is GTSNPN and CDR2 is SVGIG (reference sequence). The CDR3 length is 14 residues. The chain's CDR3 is CAWSETGWNYGYTF. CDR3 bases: TGTGCCTGGAGTGAAACAGGGTGGAACTATGGCTACACCTTC.

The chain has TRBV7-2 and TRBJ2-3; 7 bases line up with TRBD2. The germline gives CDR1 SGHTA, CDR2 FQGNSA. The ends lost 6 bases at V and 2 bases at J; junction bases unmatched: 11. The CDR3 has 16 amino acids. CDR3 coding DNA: TGTGCCAGCAGTCCCCGGGGGGTAGCCCCCACAGATACGCAGTATTTT. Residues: CASSPRGVAPTDTQYF.

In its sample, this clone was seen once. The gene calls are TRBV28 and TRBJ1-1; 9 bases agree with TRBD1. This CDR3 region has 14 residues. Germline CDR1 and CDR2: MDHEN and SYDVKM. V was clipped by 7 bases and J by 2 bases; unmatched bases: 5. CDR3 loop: CASTRDRANTEAFF. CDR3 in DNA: TGTGCCAGCACTAGGGACAGGGCTAACACTGAAGCTTTCTTT.

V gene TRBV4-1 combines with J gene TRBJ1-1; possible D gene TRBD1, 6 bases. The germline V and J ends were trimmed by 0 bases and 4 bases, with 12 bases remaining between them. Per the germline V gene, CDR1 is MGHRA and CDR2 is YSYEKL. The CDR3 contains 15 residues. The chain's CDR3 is CASSQEPGELTEAFF. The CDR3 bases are TGCGCCAGCAGCCAAGAACCAGGGGAACTCACTGAAGCTTTCTTT.

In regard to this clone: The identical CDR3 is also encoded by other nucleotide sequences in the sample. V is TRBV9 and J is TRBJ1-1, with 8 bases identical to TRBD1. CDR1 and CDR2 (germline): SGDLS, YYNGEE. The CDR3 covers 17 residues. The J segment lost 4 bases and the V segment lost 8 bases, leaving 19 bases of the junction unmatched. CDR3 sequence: CASSQDGQGHIGTEAFF. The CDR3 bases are TGTGCCAGTAGCCAGGACGGACAGGGACATATCGGCACTGAAGCTTTCTTT. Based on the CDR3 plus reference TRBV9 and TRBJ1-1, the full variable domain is DSGVTQTPKHLITATGQRVTLRCSPRSGDLSVYWYQQSLDQGLQFLIQYYNGEERAKGNILERFSAQQFPDLHSELNLSSLELGDSALYFCASSQDGQGHIGTEAFFGQGTRLTVV.

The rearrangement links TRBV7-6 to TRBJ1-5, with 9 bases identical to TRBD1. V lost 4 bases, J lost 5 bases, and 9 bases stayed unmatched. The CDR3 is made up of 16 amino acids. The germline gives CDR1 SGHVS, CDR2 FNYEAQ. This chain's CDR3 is CASSSGGQGGYQPQHF. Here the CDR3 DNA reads TGTGCCAGCAGCTCGGGGGGACAGGGCGGTTATCAGCCCCAGCATTTT.

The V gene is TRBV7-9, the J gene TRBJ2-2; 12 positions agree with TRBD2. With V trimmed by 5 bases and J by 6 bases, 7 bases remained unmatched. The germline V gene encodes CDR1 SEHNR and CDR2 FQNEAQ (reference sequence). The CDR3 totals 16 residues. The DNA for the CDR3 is TGTGCCAGCAGCCGGACTAGCGGGAAGGGATCCGGGGAGCTGTTTTTT. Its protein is CASSRTSGKGSGELFF.

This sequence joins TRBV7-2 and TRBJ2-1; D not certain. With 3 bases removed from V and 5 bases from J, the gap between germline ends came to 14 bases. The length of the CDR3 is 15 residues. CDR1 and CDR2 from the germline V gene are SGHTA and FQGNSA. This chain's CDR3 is CASSLSTSVHNEQFF. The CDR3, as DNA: TGTGCCAGCAGCTTGTCTACCAGCGTTCACAATGAGCAGTTCTTC.

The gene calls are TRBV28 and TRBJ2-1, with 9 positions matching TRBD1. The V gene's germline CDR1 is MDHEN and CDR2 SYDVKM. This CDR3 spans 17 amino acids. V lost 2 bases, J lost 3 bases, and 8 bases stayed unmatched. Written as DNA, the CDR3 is TGTGCCAGCAGTTTAGGGGGGGACAGGGCCTACTACAATGAGCAGTTCTTC. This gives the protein CASSLGGDRAYYNEQFF.

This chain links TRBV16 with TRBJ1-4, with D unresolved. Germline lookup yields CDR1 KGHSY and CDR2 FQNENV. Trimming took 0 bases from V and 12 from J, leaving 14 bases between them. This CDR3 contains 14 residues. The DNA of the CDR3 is TGTGCCAGCAGCCAATCCTTACAGTCCTTGGAACTGTTTTTT. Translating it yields CASSQSLQSLELFF.

This CDR3 reads CASGLGQGPETQYF. The DNA of the CDR3 is TGTGCTAGTGGTTTGGGACAGGGGCCAGAGACCCAGTACTTC. This chain connects TRBV12-5 to TRBJ2-5, with TRBD1 matching over 8 bases. The ends lost 1 base at V and 4 bases at J; junction bases unmatched: 2. CDR1 is LGHNT, CDR2 FRNRAP, per germline. The CDR3 consists of 14 residues.

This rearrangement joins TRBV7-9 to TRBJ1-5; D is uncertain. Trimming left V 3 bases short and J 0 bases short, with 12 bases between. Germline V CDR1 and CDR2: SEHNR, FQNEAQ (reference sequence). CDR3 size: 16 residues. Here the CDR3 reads CASSFFLEGSNQPQHF. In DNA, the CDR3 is TGTGCCAGCAGCTTTTTTTTGGAGGGTAGCAATCAGCCCCAGCATTTT.

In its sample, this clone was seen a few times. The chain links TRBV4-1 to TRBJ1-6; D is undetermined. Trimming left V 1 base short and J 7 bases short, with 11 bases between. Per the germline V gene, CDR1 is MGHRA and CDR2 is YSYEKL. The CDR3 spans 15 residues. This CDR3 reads CASSQAQRRNSPLHF. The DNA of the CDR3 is TGCGCCAGCAGCCAAGCGCAGCGCCGAAATTCACCCCTCCACTTT.

The CDR3 nucleotides read TGTGCCTGCTCAGGACCGAGGACTAGCTTACCCGAGCAGTACTTC. It encodes CACSGPRTSLPEQYF. The V and J genes are TRBV30 and TRBJ2-7, with 8 nucleotides matching TRBD2. Germline assignment: CDR1 GTSNPN and CDR2 SVGIG (reference sequence). The CDR3 extends over 15 amino acids. V gave up 6 bases and J gave up 6 bases; unmatched junction bases: 16.

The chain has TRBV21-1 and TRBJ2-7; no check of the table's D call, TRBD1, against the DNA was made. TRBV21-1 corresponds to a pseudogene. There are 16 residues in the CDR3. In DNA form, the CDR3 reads TGTGCCAGCAGCAGAAGACAGGGGGCTTCAACCTACGAGCAGTACTTC. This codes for CASSRRQGASTYEQYF.

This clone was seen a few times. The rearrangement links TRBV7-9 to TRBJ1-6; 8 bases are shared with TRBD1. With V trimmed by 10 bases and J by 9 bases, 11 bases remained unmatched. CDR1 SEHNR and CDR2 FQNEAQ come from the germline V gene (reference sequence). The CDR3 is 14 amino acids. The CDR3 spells CATPIGQGGSPLHF. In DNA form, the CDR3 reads TGTGCCACCCCTATAGGACAGGGCGGTTCACCCCTCCACTTT.

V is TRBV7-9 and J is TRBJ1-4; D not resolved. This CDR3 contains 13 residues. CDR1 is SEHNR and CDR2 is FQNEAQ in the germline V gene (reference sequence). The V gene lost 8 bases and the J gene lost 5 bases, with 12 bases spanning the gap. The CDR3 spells CASSQIRNEKLFF. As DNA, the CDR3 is TGTGCCAGCTCCCAGATAAGAAATGAAAAACTGTTTTTT. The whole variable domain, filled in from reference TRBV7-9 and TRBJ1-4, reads DTGVSQNPRHKITKRGQNVTFRCDPISEHNRLYWYRQTLGQGPEFLTYFQNEAQLEKSRLLSDRFSAERPKGSFSTLEIQRTEQGDSAMYLCASSQIRNEKLFFGSGTQLSVL.